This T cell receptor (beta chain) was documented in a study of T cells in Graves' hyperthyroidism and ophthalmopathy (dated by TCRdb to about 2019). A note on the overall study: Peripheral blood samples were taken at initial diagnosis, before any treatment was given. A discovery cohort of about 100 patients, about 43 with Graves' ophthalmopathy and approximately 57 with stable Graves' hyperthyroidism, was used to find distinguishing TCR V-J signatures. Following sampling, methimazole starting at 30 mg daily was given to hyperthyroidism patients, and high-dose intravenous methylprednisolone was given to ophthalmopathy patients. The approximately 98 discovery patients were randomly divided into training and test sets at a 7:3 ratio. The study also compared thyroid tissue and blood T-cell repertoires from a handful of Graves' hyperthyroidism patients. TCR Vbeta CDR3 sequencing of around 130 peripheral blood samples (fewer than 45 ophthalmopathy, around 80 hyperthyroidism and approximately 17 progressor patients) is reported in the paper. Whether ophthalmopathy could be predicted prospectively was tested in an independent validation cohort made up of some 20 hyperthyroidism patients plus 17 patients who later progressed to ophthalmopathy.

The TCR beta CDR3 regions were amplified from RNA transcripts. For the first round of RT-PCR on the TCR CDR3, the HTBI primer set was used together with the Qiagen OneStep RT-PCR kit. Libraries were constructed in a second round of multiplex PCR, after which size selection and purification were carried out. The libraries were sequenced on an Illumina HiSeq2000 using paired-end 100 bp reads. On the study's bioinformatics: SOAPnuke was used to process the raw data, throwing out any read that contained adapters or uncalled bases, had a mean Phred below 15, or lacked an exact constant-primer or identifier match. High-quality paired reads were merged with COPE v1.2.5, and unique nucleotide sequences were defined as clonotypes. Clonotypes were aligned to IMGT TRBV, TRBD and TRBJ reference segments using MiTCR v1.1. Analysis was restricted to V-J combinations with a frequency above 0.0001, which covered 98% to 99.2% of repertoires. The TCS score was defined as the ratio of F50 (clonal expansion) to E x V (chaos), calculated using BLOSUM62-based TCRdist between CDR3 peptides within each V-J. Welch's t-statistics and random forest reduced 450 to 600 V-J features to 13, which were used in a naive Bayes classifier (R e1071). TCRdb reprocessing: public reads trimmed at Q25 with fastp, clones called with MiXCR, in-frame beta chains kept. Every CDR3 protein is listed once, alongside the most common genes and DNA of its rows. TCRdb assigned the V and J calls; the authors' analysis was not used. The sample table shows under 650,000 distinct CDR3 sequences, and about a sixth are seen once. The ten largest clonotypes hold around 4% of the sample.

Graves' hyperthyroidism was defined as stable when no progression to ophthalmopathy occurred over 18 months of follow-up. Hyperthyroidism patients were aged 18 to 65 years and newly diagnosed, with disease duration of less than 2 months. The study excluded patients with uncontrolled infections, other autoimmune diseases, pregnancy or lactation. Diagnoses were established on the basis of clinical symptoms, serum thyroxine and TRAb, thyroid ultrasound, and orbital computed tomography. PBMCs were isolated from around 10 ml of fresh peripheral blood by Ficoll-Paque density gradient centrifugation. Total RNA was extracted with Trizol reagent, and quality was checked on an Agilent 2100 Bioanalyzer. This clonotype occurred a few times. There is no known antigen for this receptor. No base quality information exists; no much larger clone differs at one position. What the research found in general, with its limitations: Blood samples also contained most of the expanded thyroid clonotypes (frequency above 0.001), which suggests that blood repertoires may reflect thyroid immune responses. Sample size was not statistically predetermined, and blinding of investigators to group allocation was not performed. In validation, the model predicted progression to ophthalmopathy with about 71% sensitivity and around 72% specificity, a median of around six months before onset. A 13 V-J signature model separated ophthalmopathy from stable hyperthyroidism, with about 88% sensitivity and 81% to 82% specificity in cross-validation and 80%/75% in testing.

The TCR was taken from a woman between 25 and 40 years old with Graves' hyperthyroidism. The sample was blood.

The CDR3 has the sequence CASSPLPGGLYEQYF. Here is the DNA: TGTGCCAGCAGCCCCCTGCCAGGGGGACTCTACGAGCAGTACTTC. The sequence links TRBV7-9 to TRBJ2-7, and possibly TRBD1, on 7 matching bases. The junction carries 17 bases between V and J, which are trimmed by 5 bases and 3 bases respectively. CDR3 length: 15 amino acids, cysteine to phenylalanine. The CDR3 DNA has 45 bases and is translated from base 1. Based on the germline V gene (reference sequence), the CDR1 and CDR2 sequences are SEHNR and FQNEAQ.